The rows below give T cell receptor beta chains drawn from one sample of a study of regulatory T cells in long-lasting Graves disease. TCRdb re-analysed the multiplex PCR reads in MiXCR, keeping a single row per CDR3 protein. The sample has about 660,000 distinct CDR3 sequences, about 32% seen once. This specimen consisted of peripheral blood mononuclear cells (PBMCs), obtained when the disease was refractory, from a patient treated with antithyroid drugs. These receptors were taken from a female donor with Graves disease. Both conserved end residues are part of each CDR3. D genes are given only for firm matches. Not all rows give a size; the values are once, few, many and, for expanded clones, a class.

CDR3 length,clone size,D gene,J gene,V gene,CDR3 protein,CDR3 DNA
15,many,-,TRBJ2-4,TRBV2,CASAVQTLAKNIQYF,TGTGCCAGCGCAGTACAGACCTTAGCCAAAAACATTCAGTACTTC
13,-,-,TRBJ1-1,TRBV18,CASSTDRDVEAFF,TGTGCCAGCTCAACGGACAGAGATGTTGAAGCTTTCTTT
14,few,-,TRBJ1-5,TRBV12-3/TRBV12-4,CASSLALRRWLQHF,TGTGCCAGCAGTTTAGCTCTAAGAAGATGGCTTCAGCATTTT
12,-,-,TRBJ1-1,TRBV29-1,CSAGLVNTEAFF,TGCAGCGCCGGACTGGTGAACACTGAAGCTTTCTTT
17,many,TRBD1,TRBJ1-6,TRBV28,CASSSHRGRDLGSPLHF,TGTGCCAGCAGTTCCCACAGGGGGCGCGATTTGGGTTCACCCCTCCACTTT
16,-,TRBD2,TRBJ2-7,TRBV29-1,CSVLGGRSPSPYEQYF,TGCAGCGTGTTGGGGGGGAGGAGTCCCAGCCCGTACGAGCAGTACTTC
15,few,-,TRBJ1-2,TRBV3-1,CASSPVDRTNYGYTF,TGTGCCAGCAGCCCAGTAGACAGAACTAACTATGGCTACACCTTC
13,-,TRBD2,TRBJ2-7,TRBV12-5,CASTLGRGYEQYF,TGTGCTAGTACCCTGGGGAGGGGCTACGAGCAGTACTTC
14,-,-,TRBJ1-4,TRBV3-1,CASSQDDRGGKLFF,TGTGCCAGCAGCCAAGACGATCGGGGGGGAAAACTGTTTTTT
16,-,TRBD1,TRBJ1-1,TRBV14,CASSLRAGQPNTEAFF,TGTGCCAGCAGCCTACGCGCGGGACAGCCGAACACTGAAGCTTTCTTT
13,-,TRBD1,TRBJ1-5,TRBV4-2,CASSHGQGTSQHF,TGTGCCAGCAGCCATGGACAGGGAACGTCCCAGCATTTT
15,-,-,TRBJ2-5,TRBV7-2,CASSFYGTEQETQYF,TGTGCCAGCAGCTTTTATGGAACAGAACAAGAGACCCAGTACTTC
16,-,TRBD1,TRBJ2-5,TRBV28,CASSLPGQGESGTQYF,TGTGCCAGCAGTTTGCCGGGACAGGGGGAATCAGGGACCCAGTACTTC
16,few,-,TRBJ1-4,TRBV14,CASSQARFRGDEKLFF,TGTGCCAGCAGCCAAGCCCGGTTTAGAGGGGATGAAAAACTGTTTTTT
18,-,-,TRBJ2-1,TRBV28,CASSLWPTAGKSYNEQFF,TGTGCCAGCAGTTTATGGCCGACGGCAGGGAAATCCTACAATGAGCAGTTCTTC
15,once,-,TRBJ2-7,TRBV9,CASSVTPGETYEQYF,TGTGCCAGCAGCGTAACCCCAGGGGAAACCTACGAGCAGTACTTC
16,few,TRBD2,TRBJ2-7,TRBV6-5,CASSYRLAGKQYEQYF,TGTGCCAGCAGTTACCGGCTAGCGGGGAAACAGTACGAGCAGTACTTC
13,-,TRBD1,TRBJ1-2,TRBV27,CASSYTTGRGYTF,TGTGCCAGCAGTTACACGACAGGGAGAGGCTACACCTTC
13,few,-,TRBJ1-3,TRBV12-3/TRBV12-4,CASSPNQGNTIYF,TGTGCCAGCAGTCCCAATCAGGGAAACACCATATATTTT
13,few,-,TRBJ2-7,TRBV27,CASSLEGPTFKYF,TGTGCCAGCAGTTTGGAGGGCCCTACCTTTAAGTACTTC
15,-,TRBD1,TRBJ1-1,TRBV11-2,CASSPRQGSYTEAFF,TGTGCCAGCAGCCCGCGACAGGGCAGCTACACTGAAGCTTTCTTT
12,many,-,TRBJ1-2,TRBV12-3/TRBV12-4,CASTRTEVGYTF,TGTGCCAGCACCCGGACAGAAGTTGGCTACACCTTC
14,-,-,TRBJ1-4,TRBV2,CASSEGANNEKLFF,TGTGCCAGCAGTGAAGGGGCCAATAATGAAAAACTGTTTTTT